Each of the 8 T cell receptor beta chains below was sequenced from the same sample in a study of T cell responses to AZD1222 COVID-19 vaccine. TCRdb keeps only in-frame clones here, not all; method: immunoSEQ multiplex PCR. This sample has 150,000 to 200,000 clones, with about 90% found just once. The sequencing here drew on peripheral blood, taken on day 0 of AZD1222 vaccination. The receptors were sampled from an adult in good health.

V and J are TRBV2 and TRBJ1-1; tentatively, D is TRBD1 (6 bases). Trimming stripped 6 bases from V and 4 bases from J, with 12 bases between. The CDR3 length is 13 residues. CDR1 is SNHLY and CDR2 is FYNNEI in the germline V gene. The CDR3 coding sequence is TGTGCCAGCAGCTACGGGGGCCTCACTGAAGCTTTCTTT. Translated, it gives CASSYGGLTEAFF.

There are a few counts of this clone. This chain connects TRBV4-2 to TRBJ1-1; weak D call: TRBD1 (5 bases). The CDR3 length is 17 residues. Looked up from germline, CDR1 is LGHNA and CDR2 is YNFKEQ. Between the trimmed V and J ends, which lost 0 bases and 5 bases, there was a span of 19 bases. CDR3 residues: CASSQDRQGGMSTEAFF. CDR3 DNA sequence: TGTGCCAGCAGCCAAGATCGTCAGGGAGGGATGAGTACTGAAGCTTTCTTT.

The V and J genes are TRBV2 and TRBJ1-2; no clear D. This CDR3 is built from 15 residues. Trimming took off 4 bases at V and 4 bases at J, with 16 bases between the two ends. Germline CDR1 and CDR2: SNHLY and FYNNEI. CDR3 DNA: TGTGCCAGCAGTGTCGACTTAGGAAGTAGCTATGGCTACACCTTC. It translates to CASSVDLGSSYGYTF.

The chain couples TRBV12-3 or TRBV12-4 to TRBJ2-2, with no clear D. Between the trimmed V and J ends, which lost 3 bases and 8 bases, there was a span of 7 bases. This CDR3 region has 12 residues. DNA for the CDR3: TGTGCCAGCAGTTTGGGTCGAGGGGAGCTGTTTTTT. This sequence encodes CASSLGRGELFF.

The V gene is TRBV7-2, the J gene TRBJ1-1; D uncertain. Germline CDR1 reads SGHTA; CDR2 reads FQGNSA. The CDR3 covers 13 residues. Trimming left V 2 bases short and J 3 bases short, with 7 bases between. Written as DNA, the CDR3 is TGTGCCAGCAGCTTATCCGGAGACACTGAAGCTTTCTTT. It yields the protein CASSLSGDTEAFF. The variable domain in full, with the rest retrieved from reference TRBV7-2 and TRBJ1-1, is GAGVSQSPSNKVTEKGKDVELRCDPISGHTALYWYRQSLGQGLEFLIYFQGNSAPDKSGLPSDRFSAERTGGSVSTLTIQRTQQEDSAVYLCASSLSGDTEAFFGQGTRLTVV.

In this sample, this clone turned up once. This chain uses TRBV27 with TRBJ2-7; weak D call: TRBD1 (6 bases). Trimming cost V 4 bases and J 3 bases, with 19 bases left between them. Germline assignment: CDR1 MNHEY and CDR2 SMNVEV (reference sequence). The CDR3 extends over 16 amino acids. CDR3 sequence: CASSSTRQAEDYEQYF. The DNA of the CDR3 is TGTGCCAGCAGTTCCACTAGACAGGCCGAAGACTACGAGCAGTACTTC.

The chain uses TRBV4-2 and TRBJ1-1, with D possibly TRBD1 on 5 matching bases. V lost 3 bases and J lost 5, with 19 bases in between. This CDR3 region has 16 residues. In germline, CDR1 is LGHNA, CDR2 YNFKEQ. The CDR3 DNA sequence: TGTGCCAGCAGCCAGGATCGAGGTGGGGGACGTACTGAAGCTTTCTTT. Translation: CASSQDRGGGRTEAFF.

The chain links TRBV2 to TRBJ2-1; 8 nucleotides match TRBD2. Germline CDR1 and CDR2: SNHLY and FYNNEI. CDR3 length: 12 amino acids. Germline trimming cut 5 bases from V and 9 bases from J; bases unmatched to any gene: 3. This chain's CDR3 is CASSNSGTEQFF. The CDR3 DNA sequence: TGTGCCAGCAGTAATAGCGGGACTGAGCAGTTCTTC.